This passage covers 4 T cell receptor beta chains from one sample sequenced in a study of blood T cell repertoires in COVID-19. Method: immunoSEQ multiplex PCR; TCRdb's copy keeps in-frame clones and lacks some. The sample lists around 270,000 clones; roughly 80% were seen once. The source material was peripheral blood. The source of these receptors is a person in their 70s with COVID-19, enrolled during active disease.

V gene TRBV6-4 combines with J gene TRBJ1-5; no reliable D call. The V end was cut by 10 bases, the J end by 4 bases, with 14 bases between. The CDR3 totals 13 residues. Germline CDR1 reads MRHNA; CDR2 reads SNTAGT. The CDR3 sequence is CANPSHNNQPQHF. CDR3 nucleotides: TGTGCCAACCCGAGTCATAATAATCAGCCCCAGCATTTT.

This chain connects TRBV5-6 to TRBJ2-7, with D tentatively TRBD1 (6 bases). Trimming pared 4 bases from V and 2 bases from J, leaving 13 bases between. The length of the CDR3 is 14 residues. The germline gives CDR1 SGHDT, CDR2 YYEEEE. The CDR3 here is CASSDSDRTYEQYF. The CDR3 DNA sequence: TGTGCCAGCAGCGACTCCGACAGGACCTACGAGCAGTACTTC.

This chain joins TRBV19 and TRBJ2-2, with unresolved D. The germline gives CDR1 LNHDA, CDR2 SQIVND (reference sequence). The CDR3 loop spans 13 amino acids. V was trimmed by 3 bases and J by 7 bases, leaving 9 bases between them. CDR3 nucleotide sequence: TGTGCCAGTAGTATCTCGACGGGCGGGGAGCTGTTTTTT. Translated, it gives CASSISTGGELFF.

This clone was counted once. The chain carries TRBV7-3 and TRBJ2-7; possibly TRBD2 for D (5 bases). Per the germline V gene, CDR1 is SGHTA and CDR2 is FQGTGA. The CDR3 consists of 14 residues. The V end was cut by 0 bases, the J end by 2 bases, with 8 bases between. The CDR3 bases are TGTGCCAGCAGCTTAACCCCGGGAACCTACGAGCAGTACTTC. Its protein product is CASSLTPGTYEQYF.